These 21 T cell receptor beta chains were sequenced from one sample in a study of cytomegalovirus exposure and HLA in healthy donors. A multiplex PCR was run with 60 Vbeta primers and 13 Jbeta primers. Measured with immunoSEQ multiplex PCR; TCRdb has only the in-frame clones, and not every one. With some 200,000 clones in the sample, the ten largest clones hold about 1%. The specimen sequenced was PBMCs. Every receptor here comes from a girl aged 2 to 10 in good health and CMV-seropositive.

The rearrangement uses TRBV7-6 and TRBJ1-2; D is perhaps TRBD1 (5 bases). Germline lookup yields CDR1 SGHVS and CDR2 FNYEAQ. This CDR3 contains 16 residues. Trimming left V 6 bases short and J 5 bases short, with 22 bases between. CDR3 region: CASSWGSAGAEYGYTF. The CDR3 DNA sequence: TGTGCCAGCAGTTGGGGCTCAGCGGGAGCTGAGTATGGCTACACCTTC. Supplemented by reference TRBV7-6 and TRBJ1-2, the full variable domain reads GAGVSQSPRYKVTKRGQDVALRCDPISGHVSLYWYRQALGQGPEFLTYFNYEAQQDKSGLPNDRFSAERPEGSISTLTIQRTEQRDSAMYRCASSWGSAGAEYGYTFGSGTRLTVV.

The V gene is TRBV2, the J gene TRBJ2-1, with D unclear. V was clipped by 4 bases and J by 8 bases, with 15 bases between them. This CDR3 spans 14 amino acids. Germline values: CDR1 SNHLY, CDR2 FYNNEI. The CDR3 nucleotides read TGTGCCAGCAGTGGGCGGTTTAGTTCCGATGAGCAGTTCTTC. This sequence encodes CASSGRFSSDEQFF.

The chain couples TRBV7-2 to TRBJ2-3, with TRBD2 as a possible D gene (7 bases). Trimming removed 5 bases from V and 14 bases from J, with 17 bases in between. In germline, CDR1 is SGHTA, CDR2 FQGNSA. The CDR3 extends over 12 amino acids. The CDR3 DNA reads as TGTGCCAGCAGCCCACCGGGGGGCAGCTGGTATTTT. Translated, it gives CASSPPGGSWYF.

The CDR3 protein is CASSANRAEQYF. DNA of the CDR3: TGCGCCAGCAGCGCCAACAGGGCCGAGCAGTACTTC. The chain combines TRBV5-1 with TRBJ2-7; D perhaps matches TRBD1 (6 bases). Trimming cost V 4 bases and J 6 bases, with 11 bases left between them. The CDR3 loop spans 12 amino acids. Germline V gives CDR1 SGHRS, CDR2 YFSETQ.

This sequence joins TRBV28 and TRBJ1-2, with TRBD1 as a possible D gene (5 bases). Germline V CDR1 and CDR2: MDHEN, SYDVKM. The CDR3 is made up of 14 amino acids. The V end lost 7 bases, the J end lost 7 bases, and 19 bases lay between the germline ends. CDR3 bases: TGTGCCAGCATCCGCCGGGACTTCCTTCTTGGCTACACCTTC. This translates into CASIRRDFLLGYTF.

The V gene is TRBV4-1, the J gene TRBJ2-5; 9 positions agree with TRBD2. Germline V gene sequence: CDR1 MGHRA, CDR2 YSYEKL. Trimming cost V 6 bases and J 3 bases; bases outside gene matches: 14. This CDR3 is built from 17 residues. The CDR3 DNA reads TGCGCCAGCAGAAAAGAGGCGGGGCTAGCGGGAAAAGAGACCCAGTACTTC. It specifies CASRKEAGLAGKETQYF.

This sequence joins TRBV6-5 and TRBJ1-1; 7 bases align to TRBD1. The germline V gene has CDR1 MNHEY and CDR2 SVGAGI. This CDR3 is built from 13 residues. Trimming cost V 2 bases and J 8 bases; bases outside gene matches: 5. The DNA of the CDR3 is TGTGCCAGCAGTTACAATCGACAGGGCGAAGCTTTCTTT. Translating gives CASSYNRQGEAFF.

The chain joins TRBV7-9 to TRBJ2-7, with D possibly matching TRBD2 (5 bases). This CDR3 has 13 amino acids. Germline CDR1 and CDR2: SEHNR and FQNEAQ (reference sequence). The ends were cut back, 2 bases at V and 4 bases at J, with 9 bases in the middle. The CDR3 DNA reads as TGTGCCAGCAGCTTAACTCTAGCTTACGAGCAGTACTTC. It yields the protein CASSLTLAYEQYF.

The V call is TRBV25-1, the J call TRBJ2-5; 14 nucleotides match TRBD2. The CDR3 sequence is 15 residues long. Germline CDR1 MGHDK, CDR2 SYGVNS. V trimming: 6 bases; J trimming: 11 bases; junction bases outside the gene matches: 11. The CDR3 is CASSPSGLAGEEQYF. CDR3 DNA: TGTGCCAGCAGCCCCTCGGGACTAGCGGGGGAGGAGCAGTACTTC.

The chain employs TRBV25-1 and TRBJ1-2, with TRBD1 matching 7 bases. Trimming cost V 5 bases and J 3 bases; bases outside gene matches: 12. The CDR3 loop spans 16 amino acids. The germline V gene encodes CDR1 MGHDK and CDR2 SYGVNS. CDR3 coding DNA: TGTGCCAGCAGTCCACATCCCGACAGGGAAGACTATGGCTACACCTTC. It encodes CASSPHPDREDYGYTF.

The rearrangement joins TRBV19 to TRBJ2-7; 11 nucleotides match TRBD1. This CDR3 region has 13 residues. V lost 3 bases and J lost 6; bases outside the gene matches: 1. Germline lookup yields CDR1 LNHDA and CDR2 SQIVND (reference sequence). This CDR3 reads CASSMGTGGEQYF. The DNA of the CDR3 is TGTGCCAGTAGTATGGGGACAGGGGGCGAGCAGTACTTC.

The V call is TRBV5-1, the J call TRBJ2-5, with 7 bases matching TRBD1. The CDR3 covers 16 residues. V was clipped by 0 bases and J by 5 bases; unmatched bases: 10. Germline V lookup: CDR1 SGHRS, CDR2 YFSETQ. Here the CDR3 DNA reads TGCGCCAGCAGCTTGGAAGTAGGGGGCACCGAGGAGACCCAGTACTTC. Encoded protein: CASSLEVGGTEETQYF.

V gene TRBV6-4 combines with J gene TRBJ2-1; the match to TRBD2 covers 7 bases. Trimming cost V 5 bases and J 2 bases; bases outside gene matches: 6. The germline CDR1 and CDR2 sequences are MRHNA and SNTAGT. The CDR3 consists of 15 residues. CDR3 protein: CASSKREGAYNEQFF. The CDR3 DNA is TGTGCCAGCAGTAAGAGGGAGGGCGCCTACAATGAGCAGTTCTTC.

On this clone itself: It is unclear where the CDR3 begins or ends on the DNA, so no DNA is shown, and the CDR3 is as TCRdb lists it. The gene calls are TRBV28 and TRBJ2-1; the table's D call, TRBD2, has no DNA check behind it. Germline V gene sequence: CDR1 MDHEN, CDR2 SYDVKM. The CDR3 has 13 amino acids, counting both end residues. This chain's CDR3 is CASSTSIGDEQFF.

The rearrangement uses TRBV5-1 and TRBJ2-5; 10 bases align to TRBD2. TRBJ2-7 explains the end of the DNA better; the J call may be wrong. From germline, CDR1 is SGHRS and CDR2 YFSETQ. The length of the CDR3 is 16 residues. Here the CDR3 reads CASSLGLAGASYEQYF. The CDR3 DNA follows: TGCGCCAGCAGCTTGGGGCTAGCGGGAGCGTCCTACGAGCAGTACTTC.

J is TRBJ2-7 and V is TRBV28, with a weak D call TRBD1 (7 bases). CDR1 is MDHEN, CDR2 SYDVKM, per germline. CDR3 length equals 14 residues. V dropped 0 bases and J dropped 5 bases, with 11 bases sitting between them. CDR3 coding DNA: TGTGCCAGCAGTTTATGGGCCAGGGGGGACGAGCAGTACTTC. Translation gives CASSLWARGDEQYF.

This chain links TRBV9 with TRBJ2-4; a possible D gene is TRBD2 (5 bases). The V gene's germline CDR1 is SGDLS and CDR2 YYNGEE. The CDR3 sequence is 17 residues long. With 0 bases removed from V and 7 bases from J, the gap between germline ends came to 20 bases. This CDR3 reads CASSVAQDGSGRNIQYF. The DNA of the CDR3 is TGTGCCAGCAGCGTAGCTCAAGACGGGTCGGGAAGGAACATTCAGTACTTC.

The chain recombines TRBV7-9 with TRBJ2-6; D gene uncertain. This CDR3 is built from 16 residues. The V end was cut by 5 bases, the J end by 0 bases, with 11 bases between. Germline assignment: CDR1 SEHNR and CDR2 FQNEAQ (reference sequence). In DNA form, the CDR3 reads TGTGCCAGCAGCCCCCCGCCCGGCTCTGGGGCCAACGTCCTGACTTTC. Amino acids: CASSPPPGSGANVLTF.

The genes are TRBV5-1 and TRBJ2-1; 11 bases fit TRBD2. J was trimmed by 6 bases and V by 2 bases; bases with no gene match: 1. The CDR3 is 14 residues long. Germline V gives CDR1 SGHRS, CDR2 YFSETQ. The CDR3 DNA reads TGCGCCAGCAGCTTCACTAGCGGGAGCAATGAGCAGTTCTTC. Amino acids: CASSFTSGSNEQFF.

This sequence joins TRBV19 and TRBJ1-5, with no clear D. The length of the CDR3 is 13 residues. Trimming took off 6 bases at V and 4 bases at J, with 10 bases between the two ends. Germline V CDR1 and CDR2: LNHDA, SQIVND (reference sequence). CDR3 nucleotides: TGTGCCAGTAGGAGGGATACGAATCAGCCCCAGCATTTT. Residues: CASRRDTNQPQHF. The whole variable domain, filled in from reference TRBV19 and TRBJ1-5, reads DGGITQSPKYLFRKEGQNVTLSCEQNLNHDAMYWYRQDPGQGLRLIYYSQIVNDFQKGDIAEGYSVSREKKESFPLTVTSAQKNPTAFYLCASRRDTNQPQHFGDGTRLSIL.

The chain combines TRBV6-1 with TRBJ1-2, with no clear D. Germline V lookup: CDR1 MNHNS, CDR2 SASEGT. V was cut by 2 bases and J by 3 bases, with 4 bases left in between. CDR3 length: 12 amino acids. As DNA, the CDR3 is TGTGCCAGCAGTGAATCTCACTATGGCTACACCTTC. Residues: CASSESHYGYTF.